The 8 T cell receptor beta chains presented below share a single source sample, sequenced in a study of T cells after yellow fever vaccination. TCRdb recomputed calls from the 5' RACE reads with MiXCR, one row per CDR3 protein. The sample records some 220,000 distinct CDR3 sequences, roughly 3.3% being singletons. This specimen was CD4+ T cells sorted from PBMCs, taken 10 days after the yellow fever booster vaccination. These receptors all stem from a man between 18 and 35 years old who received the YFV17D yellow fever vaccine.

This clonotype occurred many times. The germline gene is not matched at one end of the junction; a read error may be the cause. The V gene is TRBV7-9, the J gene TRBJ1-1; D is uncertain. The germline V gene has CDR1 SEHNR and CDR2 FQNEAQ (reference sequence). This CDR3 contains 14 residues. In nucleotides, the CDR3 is TGTGCCAGCATCTTATCGGGGAGCAACACTGAAGCTTTCTTT. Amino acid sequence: CASILSGSNTEAFF.

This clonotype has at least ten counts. This chain's CDR3 is CASSLIGGDTQYF. Here the CDR3 DNA reads TGCGCCAGCAGCTTAATAGGCGGAGATACGCAGTATTTT. V and J are TRBV5-1 and TRBJ2-3; D remains unclear. The CDR3 totals 13 residues. Germline CDR1 and CDR2: SGHRS and YFSETQ. V lost 2 bases to trimming and J lost 5 bases, with 9 bases between them.

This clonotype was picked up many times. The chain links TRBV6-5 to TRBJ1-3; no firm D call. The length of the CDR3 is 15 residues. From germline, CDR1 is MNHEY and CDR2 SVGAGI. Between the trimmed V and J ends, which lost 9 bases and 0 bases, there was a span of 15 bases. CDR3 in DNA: TGTGCCAGTCAAATGAGACAAGGCTCTGGAAACACCATATATTTT. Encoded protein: CASQMRQGSGNTIYF.

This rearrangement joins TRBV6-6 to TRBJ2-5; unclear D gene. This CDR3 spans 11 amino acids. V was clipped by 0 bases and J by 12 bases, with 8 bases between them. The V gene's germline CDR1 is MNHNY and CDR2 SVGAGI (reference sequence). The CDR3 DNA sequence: TGTGCCAGCAGTTACTCCGTTCAGGAGTACTTC. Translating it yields CASSYSVQEYF.

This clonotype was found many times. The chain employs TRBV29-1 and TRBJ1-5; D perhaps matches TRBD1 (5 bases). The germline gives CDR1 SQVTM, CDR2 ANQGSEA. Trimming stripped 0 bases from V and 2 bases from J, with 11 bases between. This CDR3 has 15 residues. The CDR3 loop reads CSVEDSGTGNQPQHF. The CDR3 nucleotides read TGCAGCGTTGAAGATTCCGGGACCGGCAATCAGCCCCAGCATTTT.

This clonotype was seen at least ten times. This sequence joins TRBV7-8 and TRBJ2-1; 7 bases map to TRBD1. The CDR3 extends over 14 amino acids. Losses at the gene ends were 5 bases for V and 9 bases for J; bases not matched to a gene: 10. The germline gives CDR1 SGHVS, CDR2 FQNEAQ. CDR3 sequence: CASSQNRGWGEQFF. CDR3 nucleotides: TGTGCCAGCAGCCAAAACAGGGGTTGGGGTGAGCAGTTCTTC.

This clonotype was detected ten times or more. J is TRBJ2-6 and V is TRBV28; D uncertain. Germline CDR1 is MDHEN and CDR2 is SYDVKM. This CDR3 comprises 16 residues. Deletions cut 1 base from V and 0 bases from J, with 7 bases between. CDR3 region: CASSLSARSGANVLTF. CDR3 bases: TGTGCCAGCAGTTTATCGGCACGCTCTGGGGCCAACGTCCTGACTTTC. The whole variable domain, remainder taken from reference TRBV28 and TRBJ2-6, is DVKVTQSSRYLVKRTGEKVFLECVQDMDHENMFWYRQDPGLGLRLIYFSYDVKMKEKGDIPEGYSVSREKKERFSLILESASTNQTSMYLCASSLSARSGANVLTFGAGSRLTVL.

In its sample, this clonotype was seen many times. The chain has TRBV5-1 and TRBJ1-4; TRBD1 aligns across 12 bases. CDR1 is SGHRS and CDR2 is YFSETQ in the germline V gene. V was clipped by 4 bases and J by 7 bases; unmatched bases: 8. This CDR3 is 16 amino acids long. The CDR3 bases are TGCGCCAGCAGCACCGGGACAGGGGGCGATTTTGAAAAACTGTTTTTT. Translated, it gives CASSTGTGGDFEKLFF.